This T cell receptor (beta chain) was recorded in a study of T cell changes during pregnancy in multiple sclerosis. Assay: immunoSEQ multiplex PCR; the TCRdb copy retains only in-frame clones and omits some. The sample contains 80,000 to 130,000 clones, 90% to 95% of which appear only once. Per the germline V gene, CDR1 is SGHDN and CDR2 is FVKESK. This CDR3 comprises 15 residues. The V and J ends lost 4 bases and 5 bases, in that order; junction bases with no gene match: 7. The chain links TRBV14 to TRBJ1-4; 7 bases are shared with TRBD1. The sequence was obtained from a female donor with multiple sclerosis, enrolled in a pregnancy study. Sequences were derived from peripheral blood, sampled before pregnancy. The CDR3 spells CASSLLGQPNEKLFF. The CDR3, as DNA: TGTGCCAGCAGCCTCTTGGGACAGCCAAATGAAAAACTGTTTTTT.